These T cell receptor beta chains were read from a single sample in a study of metastatic and nonmetastatic thyroid tumors. From the PCR reads, TCRdb re-called clones with MiXCR. The table has around 22,000 clones, 15% to 20% seen once. Sequenced: blood. The receptors stem from a male donor with papillary thyroid cancer or a benign thyroid nodule (not recorded which). Some clones in this sample may be carry-over from other donors' samples. The CDR3 runs from the conserved cysteine through the conserved F or W. Fields, in order: CDR3 protein, CDR3 DNA, J gene, D gene, V gene, clone size. D genes are given only for firm matches. The listing skips clone size in some rows; elsewhere it reads once, few, many or a size class.

CDR3: CASSYRLAGTDTQYF
DNA: TGTGCCAGCAGCTACAGACTAGCGGGTACAGATACGCAGTATTTT
J: TRBJ2-3
D: TRBD2
V: TRBV27
size: medium-sized

CDR3: CASSYAWSSGNTIYF
DNA: TGTGCCAGCAGTTACGCCTGGAGCTCTGGAAACACCATATATTTT
J: TRBJ1-3
D: .
V: TRBV6-4
size: few

CDR3: CASSVVENTEAFF
DNA: TGTGCCAGCAGTGTGGTCGAGAACACTGAAGCTTTCTTT
J: TRBJ1-1
D: .
V: TRBV2
size: many

CDR3: CASMRLGEDFRPNNEQFF
DNA: TGTGCCAGCATGAGGTTGGGGGAGGACTTCCGACCCAACAATGAGCAGTTCTTC
J: TRBJ2-1
D: .
V: TRBV11-1
size: .

CDR3: CASSQDLGRSLPNYGYTF
DNA: TGTGCCAGCAGCCAAGATTTGGGCAGATCGTTACCAAACTATGGCTACACCTTC
J: TRBJ1-2
D: .
V: TRBV3-1
size: many

CDR3: CASSPDRVETQYF
DNA: TGTGCCAGCAGCCCCGATCGGGTAGAGACCCAGTACTTC
J: TRBJ2-5
D: .
V: TRBV7-2
size: many

CDR3: CASSSEGGPHYGYTF
DNA: TGTGCCAGCAGTTCTGAGGGGGGGCCTCACTATGGCTACACCTTC
J: TRBJ1-2
D: .
V: TRBV27
size: few

CDR3: CASSDAGLYGNTIYF
DNA: TGTGCCAGCAGCGACGCAGGGCTCTATGGAAATACCATATATTTT
J: TRBJ1-3
D: .
V: TRBV9
size: .

CDR3: CSATPGLDRLKSSYNEQFF
DNA: TGCAGTGCTACTCCAGGACTAGACAGATTAAAGAGCTCCTACAATGAGCAGTTCTTC
J: TRBJ2-1
D: TRBD2
V: TRBV20-1
size: .

CDR3: CASSLAGANEKLFF
DNA: TGTGCCAGCAGCTTGGCAGGGGCGAATGAAAAACTGTTTTTT
J: TRBJ1-4
D: .
V: TRBV5-4
size: many

CDR3: CARSLTRGTSGFGEQFF
DNA: TGTGCCAGAAGCTTAACGAGGGGGACTAGCGGGTTCGGGGAGCAGTTCTTC
J: TRBJ2-1
D: TRBD2
V: TRBV27
size: .

CDR3: CASSKWWREGYTF
DNA: TGTGCCAGCAGTAAGTGGTGGAGGGAGGGCTACACCTTC
J: TRBJ1-2
D: .
V: TRBV6-2/TRBV6-3
size: .

CDR3: CASSPDNQETQYF
DNA: TGCGCCAGCAGCCCAGACAACCAAGAGACCCAGTACTTC
J: TRBJ2-5
D: .
V: TRBV5-1
size: many

CDR3: CSATARIAGFTDTQYF
DNA: TGCAGTGCTACCGCGAGAATAGCGGGATTCACAGATACGCAGTATTTT
J: TRBJ2-3
D: TRBD2
V: TRBV20-1
size: many

CDR3: CASSPLDRDYEQYF
DNA: TGTGCCAGCAGCCCCCTGGATAGGGACTACGAGCAGTACTTC
J: TRBJ2-7
D: .
V: TRBV3-1
size: .